The rows below give T cell receptor beta chains drawn from one sample of a study of response to subunit inactivated influenza vaccine. TCRdb re-analysed the RT-PCR reads in MiXCR, keeping a single row per CDR3 protein. The data contain around 760,000 distinct CDR3 sequences, about 14% of them seen just once; the ten biggest clones take up less than 7%. The specimen comprised PBMCs from blood, sampled approximately 15 days before vaccination. The source of these receptors is a man aged 50-59 years who received an inactivated influenza vaccine. CDR3s include the opening cysteine and the closing phenylalanine or tryptophan. D genes are given only for firm matches. Clone size is shown for a subset of rows, as once, few, many or a class of expanded clone.

TRBJ2-2	TRBV5-5	.	few	CASGSSGPNTGELFF	TGTGCCAGCGGATCAAGCGGGCCGAACACCGGGGAGCTGTTTTTT
TRBJ2-7	TRBV7-6	.	few	CASSLIQGEVYEQYF	TGTGCCAGCAGCTTAATTCAGGGGGAGGTATACGAGCAGTACTTC
TRBJ2-3	TRBV4-2	TRBD2	few	CASSDAPRGDPAPNF	TGTGCCAGCAGCGACGCGCCGCGGGGGGACCCGGCTCCCAATTTT
TRBJ2-3	TRBV7-8	TRBD1	few	CASSYPGQEADTQYF	TGTGCCAGCAGCTACCCGGGACAGGAGGCAGATACGCAGTATTTT
TRBJ2-5	TRBV5-4	TRBD1	few	CASSKTTGGGETQYF	TGTGCCAGCAGCAAAACGACAGGGGGCGGGGAGACCCAGTACTTC
TRBJ1-1	TRBV7-2	TRBD1	many	CASSFDRANTEAFF	TGTGCCAGCAGCTTCGACAGGGCGAACACTGAAGCTTTCTTT
TRBJ2-7	TRBV5-6	TRBD2	.	CASSFWLTGGPRAAFEQYF	TGTGCCAGCAGCTTTTGGTTAACGGGAGGGCCTCGTGCCGCGTTTGAGCAGTACTTC
TRBJ2-3	TRBV12-3/TRBV12-4	TRBD1	many	CASRPDRGFTDTQYF	TGTGCCAGCAGGCCCGACAGGGGATTCACAGATACGCAGTATTTT
TRBJ2-1	TRBV7-9	TRBD2	few	CASSFGTSGTGEQFF	TGTGCCAGCAGCTTCGGGACTAGCGGAACTGGTGAGCAGTTCTTC
TRBJ2-1	TRBV7-3	TRBD1	once	CASSPPDREGEQFF	TGTGCCAGCAGCCCCCCCGACAGGGAAGGTGAGCAGTTCTTC
TRBJ1-1	TRBV20-1	TRBD1	few	CSAVGLPAGGTEAFF	TGCAGTGCTGTAGGATTGCCGGCAGGGGGTACTGAAGCTTTCTTT
TRBJ2-3	TRBV10-3	TRBD2	.	CAISESRVQRGGLTDTQYF	TGTGCCATCAGTGAGTCGAGGGTCCAGCGGGGGGGCCTCACAGATACGCAGTATTTT
TRBJ2-7	TRBV5-1	.	few	CASRLTAAEQYF	TGCGCCAGCAGACTGACCGCTGCCGAGCAGTACTTC
TRBJ2-1	TRBV7-2	.	.	CASSFSGTSTRNEQFF	TGTGCCAGCAGCTTCTCCGGGACATCCACTCGAAATGAGCAGTTCTTC
TRBJ1-4	TRBV6-1	.	.	CASRGRQARNEKLFF	TGTGCCAGCAGGGGAAGACAGGCCCGTAATGAAAAACTGTTTTTT
TRBJ2-2	TRBV12-3/TRBV12-4	TRBD2	many	CASSPSGRGSGELFF	TGTGCCAGCAGTCCGAGCGGGAGAGGTTCCGGGGAGCTGTTTTTT
TRBJ2-1	TRBV6-2/TRBV6-3	TRBD2	.	CASRPGTSLPNEQFF	TGTGCCAGCCGACCCGGGACTAGCCTACCCAATGAGCAGTTCTTC
TRBJ1-1	TRBV7-6	.	few	CASSLAGLRNTEAFF	TGTGCCAGCAGCTTAGCAGGGCTCCGGAACACTGAAGCTTTCTTT
TRBJ2-2	TRBV28	TRBD1	.	CASRPTGGTGELFF	TGTGCCAGCAGGCCCACAGGGGGTACCGGGGAGCTGTTTTTT
TRBJ2-7	TRBV20-1	TRBD1	few	CSARDGKTGDSYEQYF	TGCAGTGCTAGAGATGGTAAGACAGGGGACTCCTACGAGCAGTACTTC
TRBJ2-1	TRBV6-2/TRBV6-3	TRBD2	few	CASKASGSPYNEQFF	TGTGCCAGCAAGGCTAGCGGGAGCCCCTACAATGAGCAGTTCTTC
TRBJ2-1	TRBV5-1	.	.	CARSRGRDIGNEQFF	TGCGCCAGGAGCCGGGGTCGGGACATCGGGAATGAGCAGTTCTTC
TRBJ2-1	TRBV6-2/TRBV6-3	.	few	CASSYYRNEQFF	TGTGCCAGCAGTTACTATCGCAATGAGCAGTTCTTC
TRBJ2-1	TRBV5-1	.	few	CASSFKGSEQFF	TGCGCCAGCAGCTTTAAGGGCAGTGAGCAGTTCTTC
TRBJ1-2	TRBV5-1	TRBD1	few	CASRNTGTGGGYTF	TGCGCCAGCAGAAATACCGGGACAGGGGGCGGCTACACCTTC
TRBJ2-2	TRBV20-1	.	many	CSARAGQSTGELFF	TGCAGTGCTAGGGCGGGACAAAGCACCGGGGAGCTGTTTTTT
TRBJ1-5	TRBV4-1	.	.	CASSQARGAFQPQHF	TGCGCCAGCAGCCAAGCTCGGGGGGCCTTTCAGCCCCAGCATTTT
TRBJ2-7	TRBV4-1	.	.	CASSQRDILYEQYF	TGCGCCAGCAGCCAGCGGGACATTCTTTACGAGCAGTACTTC
TRBJ2-7	TRBV10-3	TRBD1	.	CAIRGQEANEQYF	TGTGCCATCAGGGGACAGGAGGCTAACGAGCAGTACTTC
TRBJ1-1	TRBV20-1	.	many	CSARPGAVNTEAFF	TGCAGTGCTAGACCTGGGGCGGTGAACACTGAAGCTTTCTTT
TRBJ2-6	TRBV7-8	.	.	CASSSFWYEGSGANVLTF	TGTGCCAGCAGCTCGTTTTGGTATGAAGGCTCTGGGGCCAACGTCCTGACTTTC
TRBJ1-1	TRBV6-1	.	many	CASSITEASPEAFF	TGTGCCAGCAGCATTACGGAGGCCTCCCCTGAAGCTTTCTTT
TRBJ1-1	TRBV12-3/TRBV12-4	TRBD1	many	CASRLGQGAFSEAFF	TGTGCCAGCAGATTGGGACAGGGGGCCTTCTCTGAAGCTTTCTTT
TRBJ2-7	TRBV11-2	TRBD1	.	CASSLDGTVAYEQYF	TGTGCCAGCAGCTTAGACGGGACAGTCGCCTACGAGCAGTACTTC
TRBJ1-5	TRBV20-1	.	.	CSARVGLGGANQPQHF	TGCAGTGCTAGAGTTGGTTTAGGAGGGGCAAATCAGCCCCAGCATTTT
TRBJ2-7	TRBV20-1	.	.	CSARGVFLSSYEQYF	TGCAGTGCTAGAGGGGTCTTCTTGAGCTCCTACGAGCAGTACTTC
TRBJ2-1	TRBV12-3/TRBV12-4	.	.	CASRRGRTDEQFF	TGTGCCAGCAGACGGGGGAGGACGGATGAGCAGTTCTTC
TRBJ2-5	TRBV10-1	.	.	CASSQQLASQETQYF	TGCGCCAGCAGTCAACAACTAGCATCCCAAGAGACCCAGTACTTC
TRBJ1-2	TRBV27	.	few	CASSLNGYPYGYTF	TGTGCCAGCAGTTTAAACGGATACCCTTATGGCTACACCTTC
TRBJ2-5	TRBV4-1	TRBD1	.	CASSQTDRAWETQYF	TGCGCCAGCAGCCAAACCGACAGGGCGTGGGAGACCCAGTACTTC
TRBJ2-7	TRBV25-1	TRBD2	many	CASRLAGSYEQYF	TGTGCCAGCAGACTAGCGGGGTCCTACGAGCAGTACTTC
TRBJ2-5	TRBV5-1	.	many	CASSPGTATQETQYF	TGCGCCAGCAGCCCTGGGACGGCAACACAAGAGACCCAGTACTTC
TRBJ1-4	TRBV5-1	.	many	CASSLGSYNEKLFF	TGCGCCAGCAGTCTAGGCAGCTATAATGAAAAACTGTTTTTT
TRBJ2-3	TRBV20-1	.	.	CSATSSRESTDTQYF	TGCAGTGCTACCTCTAGCAGGGAGAGCACAGATACGCAGTATTTT
TRBJ2-1	TRBV29-1	TRBD1	.	CSGRTGGINEQFF	TGCAGCGGCAGGACAGGGGGTATCAATGAGCAGTTCTTC
TRBJ2-5	TRBV7-2	.	.	CDSSLRDPQQTQYF	TGTGACAGCAGCTTAAGGGACCCTCAACAGACCCAGTACTTC
TRBJ2-1	TRBV12-3/TRBV12-4	.	.	CASSLGGGAFYNEQFF	TGTGCCAGCAGTCTAGGAGGGGGGGCATTTTACAATGAGCAGTTCTTC
TRBJ2-7	TRBV3-1	.	few	CASSQAGFVYEQYF	TGTGCCAGCAGCCAAGCTGGTTTTGTATACGAGCAGTACTTC
TRBJ2-3	TRBV11-1	.	few	CASSLDGGPPFYTDTQYF	TGTGCCAGCAGCTTAGACGGGGGGCCCCCCTTCTACACAGATACGCAGTATTTT
TRBJ1-4	TRBV4-2	.	.	CASSQGIGQVVNEKLFF	TGTGCCAGCAGCCAAGGAATTGGGCAGGTGGTTAATGAAAAACTGTTTTTT
TRBJ2-7	TRBV9	.	.	CASSPERPYEQYF	TGTGCCAGCAGCCCAGAGAGACCCTACGAGCAGTACTTC
TRBJ1-2	TRBV20-1	.	.	CSARPGTIDDYTF	TGCAGTGCTAGGCCCGGGACAATCGATGACTACACCTTC
TRBJ1-1	TRBV20-1	.	few	CSARGAGGGNTEAFF	TGCAGTGCTAGAGGGGCAGGAGGAGGAAACACTGAAGCTTTCTTT
TRBJ1-3	TRBV4-2	.	.	CASSQELRSGNTIYF	TGTGCCAGCAGTCAAGAACTGCGCTCTGGAAACACCATATATTTT
TRBJ2-2	TRBV2	.	.	CASRSGTGELFF	TGTGCCAGCAGGTCGGGAACCGGGGAGCTGTTTTTT
TRBJ2-3	TRBV20-1	TRBD2	.	CSAPRGPSGSTDTQYF	TGCAGTGCCCCGAGGGGTCCTAGCGGCAGCACAGATACGCAGTATTTT
TRBJ2-7	TRBV6-1	.	.	CASSEESQGLGEQYF	TGTGCCAGCAGTGAAGAGTCCCAGGGGCTGGGCGAGCAGTACTTC